The rows below give T cell receptor beta chains drawn from one sample of a study of graft-versus-host responses after intestinal transplantation. Assay: immunoSEQ multiplex PCR; the TCRdb copy retains only in-frame clones and omits some. This sample has 23,000 or so clones, with more than 80% found just once. Sequencing used PBMCs, obtained 18 days after transplant. Receptor source: a human patient who received an intestinal transplant, so some T cells may come from the graft donor. Each CDR3 is given with its conserved first and last residue. D genes are given only for firm matches. The size entry is marked missing in some rows and otherwise reads once, few, many or a size class.

clone_size | d_call | j_call | v_call | cdr3_aa | cdr3_nt
. | . | TRBJ1-1 | TRBV11-2 | CASSSTYLGPVNTEAFF | TGTGCCAGCAGCTCTACCTACCTGGGACCAGTGAACACTGAAGCTTTCTTT
. | TRBD1 | TRBJ2-3 | TRBV6-1 | CASSERKTGSNTDTQYF | TGTGCCAGCAGTGAACGCAAGACAGGGTCGAACACAGATACGCAGTATTTT
once | . | TRBJ2-2 | TRBV10-1 | CASSESGKAGELFF | TGCGCCAGCAGTGAGTCGGGGAAGGCCGGGGAGCTGTTTTTT
once | . | TRBJ1-2 | TRBV19 | CASSIATASNYGYTF | TGTGCCAGTAGTATAGCGACGGCCTCTAACTATGGCTACACCTTC
. | . | TRBJ1-3 | TRBV19 | CASSALNKGNTIYF | TGTGCCAGTAGCGCCCTAAATAAGGGAAACACCATATATTTT
. | . | TRBJ1-2 | TRBV30 | CAWSPNGYTF | TGTGCCTGGAGTCCAAATGGCTACACCTTC
. | TRBD1 | TRBJ2-1 | TRBV7-2 | CASSLTGQTFNEQFF | TGTGCCAGCAGCTTAACGGGACAGACTTTCAATGAGCAGTTCTTC
. | TRBD1 | TRBJ2-7 | TRBV2 | CASSEAGGNSYEQYF | TGTGCCAGCAGTGAGGCAGGGGGTAACTCCTACGAGCAGTACTTC
. | . | TRBJ1-2 | TRBV2 | CAIDPGTSGYTF | TGTGCCATTGACCCGGGGACTTCGGGCTACACCTTC
. | TRBD1 | TRBJ2-4 | TRBV23-1 | CASSQSGQARKNIQYF | TGCGCCAGCAGTCAATCGGGACAGGCCCGCAAAAACATTCAGTACTTC
. | TRBD2 | TRBJ2-3 | TRBV6-5 | CASSYSGGDTDTQYF | TGTGCCAGCAGTTACTCCGGGGGGGATACAGATACGCAGTATTTT
. | . | TRBJ2-7 | TRBV2 | CASSDLLRAALEQYF | TGTGCCAGCAGTGACTTGTTGCGGGCTGCCCTCGAGCAGTACTTC
once | TRBD2 | TRBJ2-1 | TRBV10-2 | CATMVGTSGGAYLNEQFF | TGCGCCACCATGGTAGGGACTAGCGGGGGGGCCTACCTTAATGAGCAGTTCTTC
. | TRBD2 | TRBJ2-7 | TRBV9 | CASSVGAGGVEQYF | TGTGCCAGCAGCGTAGGAGCGGGGGGAGTCGAGCAGTACTTC
. | . | TRBJ1-1 | TRBV21-1 | CATKMGLTLSNTEAFF | TGTGCCACCAAAATGGGGTTAACTCTCTCGAACACTGAAGCTTTCTTT